A single sample gave rise to the 6 T cell receptor beta chains below, sequenced in a study of early T cells in non-severe SARS-CoV-2 infection. TCRdb re-called the 5' RACE reads with MiXCR, one entry per CDR3 protein. This repertoire shows 55,000 to 85,000 distinct CDR3 sequences, around 12% found once; its top ten account for more than 4.5%. The sequencing sample was made of whole blood. These receptors were collected from an adult who was a healthcare worker with PCR-confirmed SARS-CoV-2 infection or an uninfected control (not recorded which).

The gene calls are TRBV6-2 or TRBV6-3 and TRBJ2-2; 9 nucleotides agree with TRBD2. The CDR3 is 16 amino acids. CDR1 MNHEY and CDR2 SVGEGT come from the germline V gene. With V trimmed by 6 bases and J by 3 bases, 8 bases remained unmatched. As DNA, the CDR3 is TGTGCCAGCAGATCTCTTAGCGGGGGATACACCGGGGAGCTGTTTTTT. Translated, it gives CASRSLSGGYTGELFF.

This clonotype was seen a few times. V gene TRBV20-1 combines with J gene TRBJ2-1, with D possibly TRBD1 on 6 matching bases. There are 13 residues in the CDR3. Germline V gene sequence: CDR1 DFQATT, CDR2 SNEGSKA (reference sequence). With 6 bases removed from V and 4 bases from J, the gap between germline ends came to 13 bases. The CDR3 DNA is TGCAGTGCCAGGGGTCTTAGGTACAATGAGCAGTTCTTC. Its protein is CSARGLRYNEQFF.

V gene TRBV29-1 combines with J gene TRBJ2-1; no clear D. Germline V lookup: CDR1 SQVTM, CDR2 ANQGSEA. The ends were cut back, 1 base at V and 6 bases at J, with 4 bases in the middle. The CDR3 totals 11 residues. CDR3 coding DNA: TGCAGCGTTGAAGCCTTCAATGAGCAGTTCTTC. It yields the protein CSVEAFNEQFF.

The V and J genes are TRBV20-1 and TRBJ2-1; D uncertain. V dropped 3 bases and J dropped 0 bases, with 12 bases sitting between them. Germline V gene sequence: CDR1 DFQATT, CDR2 SNEGSKA (reference sequence). CDR3 length: 15 residues. CDR3 sequence: CSASAYGLSYNEQFF. The CDR3 DNA reads as TGCAGTGCTAGCGCCTACGGGCTCTCCTACAATGAGCAGTTCTTC.

This clonotype was detected many times. The J gene is TRBJ1-5, the V gene TRBV12-3 or TRBV12-4; 12 positions match TRBD1. Germline trimming cut 2 bases from V and 5 bases from J; bases unmatched to any gene: 7. This CDR3 has 17 amino acids. CDR3 residues: CASSLKGTGGLHQPQHF. The CDR3 DNA is TGTGCCAGCAGTTTAAAGGGGACAGGGGGCCTTCATCAGCCCCAGCATTTT.

The chain employs TRBV11-2 and TRBJ2-3, with a weak D call TRBD1 (6 bases). The ends were cut back, 2 bases at V and 0 bases at J, with 15 bases in the middle. The length of the CDR3 is 17 residues. The germline V gene encodes CDR1 SGHAT and CDR2 FQNNGV. The CDR3 sequence: CASSLRNRTASTDTQYF. Written as DNA, the CDR3 is TGTGCCAGCAGCTTACGAAATAGGACAGCTAGCACAGATACGCAGTATTTT.